What follows are 18 T cell receptor beta chains derived from one specimen sequenced in a study of control samples from healthy donors and cancer patients. Clones were read by immunoSEQ multiplex PCR, and TCRdb kept only the in-frame ones, dropping some. The repertoire holds tens of thousands of clones, with roughly 89% as singletons. Input material: blood. The origin of the receptors is a man over 45 in good health.

The chain combines TRBV6-6 with TRBJ1-1, with a possible D match to TRBD1 (6 bases). V was shortened by 2 bases and J by 4 bases, with 11 bases between the two germline ends. The CDR3 runs 14 residues. Germline CDR1 reads MNHNY; CDR2 reads SVGAGI (reference sequence). CDR3: CASSYRGQLTEAFF. The CDR3 nucleotides are TGTGCCAGCAGTTACCGCGGACAGCTCACTGAAGCTTTCTTT.

The CDR3 bases are TGTGCCAGCAGCATCAGGGCTAGCTCCTATAATTCACCCCTCCACTTT. The encoded protein is CASSIRASSYNSPLHF. V gene TRBV5-8 combines with J gene TRBJ1-6; tentatively, D is TRBD1 (5 bases). The V end lost 4 bases, the J end lost 0 bases, and 11 bases lay between the germline ends. CDR1 and CDR2 from the germline V gene are SGHTS and YDEGEE. The CDR3 runs 16 residues. Complete variable domain (other parts from reference TRBV5-8 and TRBJ1-6): EAGVTQSPTHLIKTRGQQATLRCSPISGHTSVYWYQQALGLGLQFLLWYDEGEERNRGNFPPRFSGRQFPNYSSELNVNALELEDSALYLCASSIRASSYNSPLHFGNGTRLTVT.

The chain links TRBV5-1 to TRBJ2-5, with TRBD1 identical over 7 bases. With 4 bases clipped from V and 3 bases from J, the junction kept 6 bases outside the gene matches. Germline V lookup: CDR1 SGHRS, CDR2 YFSETQ. This CDR3 has 14 amino acids. This CDR3 reads CASSIRTGEETQYF. The CDR3 region has the DNA TGCGCCAGCAGCATTCGGACAGGTGAAGAGACCCAGTACTTC.

This sequence joins TRBV6-2 or TRBV6-3 and TRBJ2-5, with 9 bases lining up with TRBD1. V lost 1 base to trimming and J lost 4 bases; unmatched junction nucleotides: 4. This CDR3 contains 15 residues. CDR1 MNHEY and CDR2 SVGEGT come from the germline V gene. The CDR3 region has the DNA TGTGCCAGCAGTTACTGGGGACAGGGAGGAGAGACCCAGTACTTC. This codes for CASSYWGQGGETQYF.

V is TRBV6-5 and J is TRBJ2-3; TRBD1 is a possible D gene (5 bases). CDR1 is MNHEY and CDR2 is SVGAGI in the germline V gene. V was pared by 9 bases and J by 2 bases, with 12 bases between. The CDR3 has 13 amino acids. This chain's CDR3 is CASSRAFTDTQYF. CDR3 coding DNA: TGTGCCAGTTCCAGGGCTTTCACAGATACGCAGTATTTT.

The rearrangement uses TRBV25-1 and TRBJ1-6; D is unresolved. CDR3 length equals 13 residues. Trimming took 5 bases from V and 7 from J, leaving 9 bases between them. Germline loops: CDR1 MGHDK, CDR2 SYGVNS. CDR3: CASSSLINSPLHF. CDR3 bases: TGTGCCAGCAGTTCCCTAATAAATTCACCCCTCCACTTT.

The V and J genes are TRBV11-2 and TRBJ1-5; possible D gene TRBD1, 5 bases. CDR3 length: 15 residues. Germline loops: CDR1 SGHAT, CDR2 FQNNGV. The ends were cut back, 1 base at V and 7 bases at J, with 14 bases in the middle. As DNA, the CDR3 is TGTGCCAGCAGCTTAGCTTTAGGGGAGGGGCAGCCCCAGCATTTT. It specifies CASSLALGEGQPQHF. Full variable domain (remainder filled in from reference TRBV11-2 and TRBJ1-5): EAGVAQSPRYKIIEKRQSVAFWCNPISGHATLYWYQQILGQGPKLLIQFQNNGVVDDSQLPKDRFSAERLKGVDSTLKIQPAKLEDSAVYLCASSLALGEGQPQHFGDGTRLSIL.

The chain carries TRBV3-1 (or the pseudogene TRBV3-2) and TRBJ1-1; no firm D call. Germline V gene lookup returns CDR1 LGHDT and CDR2 YNNKEL (reference sequence). This CDR3 has 15 residues. Trimming removed 0 bases from V and 1 base from J, with 9 bases in between. The CDR3 DNA sequence: TGTGCCAGCAGCCAAGACACATTGAAGAACACTGAAGCTTTCTTT. Amino acid sequence: CASSQDTLKNTEAFF.

V is TRBV4-3 and J is TRBJ1-5; possibly TRBD1 for D (5 bases). The CDR3 extends over 13 amino acids. Germline loops: CDR1 LGHNA, CDR2 YSLEER. The V end was cut by 0 bases, the J end by 7 bases, with 7 bases between. The CDR3 spells CASSQERGQPQHF. Written as DNA, the CDR3 is TGCGCCAGCAGCCAAGAGCGGGGGCAGCCCCAGCATTTT.

This chain uses TRBV7-9 with TRBJ1-1; unclear D gene. The germline V and J ends were trimmed by 6 bases and 1 base, with 3 bases remaining between them. Germline CDR1 and CDR2: SEHNR and FQNEAQ (reference sequence). The CDR3 length is 11 residues. CDR3 region: CASRKNTEAFF. For the CDR3, the DNA is TGTGCCAGCAGGAAGAACACTGAAGCTTTCTTT.

The chain uses TRBV5-1 and TRBJ1-6, with D uncertain. V shed 0 bases and J shed 7 bases, with 14 bases lying between them. Looked up from germline, CDR1 is SGHRS and CDR2 is YFSETQ. This CDR3 spans 16 amino acids. CDR3 loop: CASSLANFNRNSPLHF. CDR3 nucleotides: TGCGCCAGCAGCTTGGCCAATTTTAACAGAAATTCACCCCTCCACTTT.

The chain uses TRBV20-1 and TRBJ1-1, with D unresolved. Germline-derived CDR1 and CDR2 are DFQATT and SNEGSKA (reference sequence). V was pared by 3 bases and J by 11 bases, with 13 bases between. The CDR3 spans 11 residues. CDR3 coding DNA: TGCAGTGCTAGGTCCCTTATGGGCGCTTTCTTT. Protein sequence: CSARSLMGAFF.

The chain recombines TRBV2 with TRBJ2-2; 7 positions match TRBD2. Per germline, CDR1 SNHLY and CDR2 FYNNEI. The CDR3 totals 14 residues. The V and J ends lost 8 bases and 4 bases, in that order; junction bases with no gene match: 7. The DNA for the CDR3 is TGTGCCAGCGCTCGACTAGCCACCACCGGGGAGCTGTTTTTT. Its protein is CASARLATTGELFF.

This sequence joins TRBV5-1 and TRBJ2-3, with TRBD2 matching 12 bases. From germline, CDR1 is SGHRS and CDR2 YFSETQ. The CDR3 is 17 residues long. The V segment lost 4 bases and the J segment 2 bases; nucleotides outside the gene matches: 8. CDR3 nucleotides: TGCGCCAGCAGCCGGAAAACTAGCGGGGGGCTCACAGATACGCAGTATTTT. Protein: CASSRKTSGGLTDTQYF.

V is TRBV24-1 and J is TRBJ1-4; possibly TRBD1 for D (5 bases). Trimming cost V 4 bases and J 2 bases, with 10 bases left between them. The CDR3 is 15 residues long. CDR1 and CDR2 (germline): KGHDR, SFDVKD. Here the CDR3 reads CATSDSGTTNEKLFF. The CDR3 DNA is TGTGCCACCAGTGACTCAGGGACGACTAATGAAAAACTGTTTTTT.

The chain is built from TRBV9 and TRBJ2-7, with D unresolved. Germline-derived CDR1 and CDR2 are SGDLS and YYNGEE. V lost 4 bases and J lost 1, with 9 bases in between. The CDR3 has 13 residues. CDR3 DNA: TGTGCCAGCAGCCCTGGTCTGTCCTACGAGCAGTACTTC. As protein: CASSPGLSYEQYF.

The chain couples TRBV21-1 to TRBJ1-1; the table gives TRBD1 as D, unverified against the DNA. TRBV21-1 is a recognized pseudogene. The CDR3 is 14 amino acids. The DNA of the CDR3 is TGTGCCAGCAGCGAGGGACAGATGAACACTGAAGCTTTCTTT. It specifies CASSEGQMNTEAFF.

On this clone: The sample has other DNA sequences that encode this CDR3 too. CDR3 loop: CASSFLNTEAFF. Here the CDR3 DNA reads TGTGCCAGCAGCTTCTTAAACACTGAAGCTTTCTTT. This chain uses TRBV5-6 with TRBJ1-1; D gene ambiguous. The germline V gene encodes CDR1 SGHDT and CDR2 YYEEEE. Trimming shortened V by 2 bases and J by 2 bases, and 4 bases separated the two germline ends. The CDR3 runs 12 residues.